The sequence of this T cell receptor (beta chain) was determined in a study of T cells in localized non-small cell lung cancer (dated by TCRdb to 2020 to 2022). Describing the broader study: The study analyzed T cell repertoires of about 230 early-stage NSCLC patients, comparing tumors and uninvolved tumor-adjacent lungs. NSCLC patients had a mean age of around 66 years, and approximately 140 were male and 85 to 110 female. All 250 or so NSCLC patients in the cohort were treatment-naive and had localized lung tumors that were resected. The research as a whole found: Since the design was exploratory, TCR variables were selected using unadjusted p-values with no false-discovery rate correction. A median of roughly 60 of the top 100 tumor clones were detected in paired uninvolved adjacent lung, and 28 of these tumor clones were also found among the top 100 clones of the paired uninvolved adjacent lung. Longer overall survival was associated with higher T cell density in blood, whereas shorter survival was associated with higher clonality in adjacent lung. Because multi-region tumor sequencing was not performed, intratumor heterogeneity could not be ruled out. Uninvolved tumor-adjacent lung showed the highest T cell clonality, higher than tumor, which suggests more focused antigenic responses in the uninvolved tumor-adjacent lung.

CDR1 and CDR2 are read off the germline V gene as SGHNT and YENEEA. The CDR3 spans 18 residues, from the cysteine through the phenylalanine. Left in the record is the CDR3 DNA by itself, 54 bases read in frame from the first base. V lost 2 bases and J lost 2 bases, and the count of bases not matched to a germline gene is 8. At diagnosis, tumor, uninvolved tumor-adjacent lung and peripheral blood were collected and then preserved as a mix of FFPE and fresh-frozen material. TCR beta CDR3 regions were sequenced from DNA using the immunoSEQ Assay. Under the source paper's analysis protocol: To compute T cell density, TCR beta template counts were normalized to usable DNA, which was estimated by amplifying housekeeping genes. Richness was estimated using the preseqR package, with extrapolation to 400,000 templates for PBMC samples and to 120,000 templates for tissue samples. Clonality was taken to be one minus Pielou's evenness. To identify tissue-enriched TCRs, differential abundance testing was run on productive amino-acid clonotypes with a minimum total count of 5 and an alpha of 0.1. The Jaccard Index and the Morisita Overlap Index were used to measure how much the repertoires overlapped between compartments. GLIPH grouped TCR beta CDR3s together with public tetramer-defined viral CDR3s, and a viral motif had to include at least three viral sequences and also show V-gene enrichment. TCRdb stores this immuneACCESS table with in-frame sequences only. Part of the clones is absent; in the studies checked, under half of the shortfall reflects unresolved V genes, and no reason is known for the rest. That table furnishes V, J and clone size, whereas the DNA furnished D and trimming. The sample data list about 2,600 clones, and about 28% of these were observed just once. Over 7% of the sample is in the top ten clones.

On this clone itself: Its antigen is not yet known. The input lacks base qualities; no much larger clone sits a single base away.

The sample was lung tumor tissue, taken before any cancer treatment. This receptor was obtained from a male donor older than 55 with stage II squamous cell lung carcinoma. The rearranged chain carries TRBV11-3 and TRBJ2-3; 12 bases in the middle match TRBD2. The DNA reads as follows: TGTGCCAGCAGCTTAAGAGGACTAGCGGGGCACTACACAGATACGCAGTATTTT. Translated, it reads CASSLRGLAGHYTDTQYF. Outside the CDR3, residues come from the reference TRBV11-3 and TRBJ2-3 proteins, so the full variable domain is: EAGVVQSPRYKIIEKKQPVAFWCNPISGHNTLYWYLQNLGQGPELLIRYENEEAVDDSQLPKDRFSAERLKGVDSTLKIQPAELGDSAVYLCASSLRGLAGHYTDTQYFGPGTRLTVL.